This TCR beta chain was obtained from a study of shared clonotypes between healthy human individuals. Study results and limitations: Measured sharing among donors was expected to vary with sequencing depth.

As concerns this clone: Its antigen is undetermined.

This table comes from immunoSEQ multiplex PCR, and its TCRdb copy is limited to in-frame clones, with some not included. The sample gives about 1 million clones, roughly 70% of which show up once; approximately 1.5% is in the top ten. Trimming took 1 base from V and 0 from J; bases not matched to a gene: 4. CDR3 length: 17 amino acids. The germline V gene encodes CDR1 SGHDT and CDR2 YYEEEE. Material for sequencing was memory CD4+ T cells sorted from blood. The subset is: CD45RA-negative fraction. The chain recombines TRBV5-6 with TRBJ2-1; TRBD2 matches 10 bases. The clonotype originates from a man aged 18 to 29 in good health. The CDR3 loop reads CASSLYLAGDSYNEQFF. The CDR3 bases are TGTGCCAGCAGCTTGTACCTAGCGGGGGACTCCTACAATGAGCAGTTCTTC. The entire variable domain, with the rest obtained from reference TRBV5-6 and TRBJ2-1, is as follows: DAGVTQSPTHLIKTRGQQVTLRCSPKSGHDTVSWYQQALGQGPQFIFQYYEEEERQRGNFPDRFSGHQFPNYSSELNVNALLLGDSALYLCASSLYLAGDSYNEQFFGPGTRLTVL.